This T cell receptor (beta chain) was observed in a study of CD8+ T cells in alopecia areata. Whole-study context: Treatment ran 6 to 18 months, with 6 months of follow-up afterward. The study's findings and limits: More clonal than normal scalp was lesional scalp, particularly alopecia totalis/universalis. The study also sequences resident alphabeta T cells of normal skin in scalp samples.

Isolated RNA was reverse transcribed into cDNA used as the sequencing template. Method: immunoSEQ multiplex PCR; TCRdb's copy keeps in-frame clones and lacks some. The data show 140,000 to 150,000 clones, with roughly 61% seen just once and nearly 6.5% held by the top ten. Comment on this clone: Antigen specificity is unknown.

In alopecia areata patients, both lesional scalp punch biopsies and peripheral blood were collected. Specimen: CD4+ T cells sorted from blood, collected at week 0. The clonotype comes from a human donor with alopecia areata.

Here the CDR3 reads CASSLFGSDTQYF. The CDR3 nucleotides are TGTGCCAGCAGTTTATTTGGTTCCGATACGCAGTATTTT. V and J are TRBV27 and TRBJ2-3; D remains unclear. The V gene's germline CDR1 is MNHEY and CDR2 SMNVEV (reference sequence). The CDR3 contains 13 residues. Trimming took 1 base from V and 6 from J, leaving 8 bases between them.